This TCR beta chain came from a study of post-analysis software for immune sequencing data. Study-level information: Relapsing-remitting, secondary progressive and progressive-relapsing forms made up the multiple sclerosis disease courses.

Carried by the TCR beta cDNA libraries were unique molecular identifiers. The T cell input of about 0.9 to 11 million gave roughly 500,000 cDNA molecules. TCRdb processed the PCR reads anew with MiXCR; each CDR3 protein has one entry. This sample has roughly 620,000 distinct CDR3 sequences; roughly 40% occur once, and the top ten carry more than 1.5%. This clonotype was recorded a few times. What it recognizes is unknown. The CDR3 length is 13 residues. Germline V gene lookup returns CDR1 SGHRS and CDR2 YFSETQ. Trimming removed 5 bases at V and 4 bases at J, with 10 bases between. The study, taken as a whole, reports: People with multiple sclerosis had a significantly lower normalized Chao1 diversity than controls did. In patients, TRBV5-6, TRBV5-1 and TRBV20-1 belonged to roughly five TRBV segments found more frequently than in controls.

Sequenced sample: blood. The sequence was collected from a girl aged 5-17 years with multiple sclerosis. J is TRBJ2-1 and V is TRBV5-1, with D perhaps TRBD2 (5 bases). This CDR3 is CASSWTEYNEQFF. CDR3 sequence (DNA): TGCGCCAGCAGTTGGACTGAGTACAATGAGCAGTTCTTC.